The 2 T cell receptor beta chains below come from one sample, sequenced in a study of T cell clonality in common variable immunodeficiency. Sequencing was performed with immunoSEQ multiplex PCR; in TCRdb, only in-frame clones are kept and a portion is missing. Recorded here are tens of thousands of clones, with no singletons, and the ten leading clones hold over 1.5%. Sample: peripheral blood mononuclear cells. Source of these receptors: a person between 18 and 75 years old in good health.

This clone was counted at least ten times. The read ends 3 residues shy of where the CDR3 ends; the end is completed using the germline J gene. This rearrangement joins TRBV20-1 to TRBJ2-5; possibly TRBD1 for D (5 bases). CDR1 is DFQATT, CDR2 SNEGSKA, per germline (reference sequence). V lost 3 bases and J lost 4, with 15 bases in between. This CDR3 is 14 amino acids long. The sequenced CDR3 bases are TGCAGTGCTAGTAGTGGGATGGGGCGAGAGACC. Its translation is CSASSGMGRET. The complete CDR3 sequence is CSASSGMGRETQYF.

This clone occurred many times. The sequence runs out 3 residues before the end of the CDR3; the remainder is reconstructed from the germline J gene. The chain carries TRBV20-1 and TRBJ1-6, with D perhaps TRBD1 (6 bases). The germline gives CDR1 DFQATT, CDR2 SNEGSKA (reference sequence). The CDR3 covers 14 residues. The V end was cut by 5 bases, the J end by 11 bases, with 19 bases between. The part of the CDR3 DNA that was read is TGCAGTGCTCCATGGCGGCAGGGGCAAACACCC. It encodes CSAPWRQGQTP. The whole CDR3 reads CSAPWRQGQTPLHF.